The 8 T cell receptor beta chains presented below share a single source sample, sequenced in a study of blood T cells in healthy people across ages (dated by TCRdb to about 2015). The protocol used for the library was 5' RACE. Sequenced using an Illumina HiSeq 2500. The second PCR ran for about 7 to 11 cycles and used a J-beta primer mix along with a sample-barcoded 5' primer. TCRdb trimmed public reads at Q25 via fastp, called clones via MiXCR and kept in-frame beta chains. Every CDR3 protein is listed once, alongside the most common genes and DNA of its rows. Counted in this sample were about 1,400,000 distinct CDR3 sequences; roughly 60% of them appeared once. In total, the top ten clones hold more than 6% of the sample. Specimen: blood. The receptor set was obtained from a man younger than 35 in good health.

V usage is TRBV4-1 and J usage is TRBJ2-5, with a weak D call TRBD2 (5 bases). CDR3 length: 14 amino acids. Trimming took off 1 base at V and 4 bases at J, with 10 bases between the two ends. The germline CDR1 and CDR2 sequences are MGHRA and YSYEKL. The CDR3 protein is CASSQGLLGETQYF. The CDR3 coding sequence is TGCGCCAGCAGCCAAGGTCTACTAGGAGAGACCCAGTACTTC.

J is TRBJ2-2 and V is TRBV20-1; D unclear. With 1 base removed from V and 4 bases from J, the gap between germline ends came to 7 bases. The CDR3 runs 13 residues. Germline lookup yields CDR1 DFQATT and CDR2 SNEGSKA (reference sequence). The chain's CDR3 is CSARAHGTGELFF. CDR3 nucleotides: TGCAGTGCTAGAGCACATGGCACCGGGGAGCTGTTTTTT.

The chain couples TRBV4-3 to TRBJ1-6; the match to TRBD1 covers 8 bases. Germline-derived CDR1 and CDR2 are LGHNA and YSLEER. This CDR3 contains 15 residues. V gave up 4 bases and J gave up 8 bases; unmatched junction bases: 7. In nucleotides, the CDR3 is TGCGCCAGCAGCCTGACAGGGGCGAGAGATTCACCCCTCCACTTT. This translates into CASSLTGARDSPLHF.

The chain combines TRBV7-8 with TRBJ2-5, with D possibly being TRBD1 (5 bases). The J call may be wrong; the DNA end is better matched by TRBJ2-7. Germline CDR1 reads SGHVS; CDR2 reads FQNEAQ. The CDR3 is 15 residues long. CDR3 amino acids: CASSLAAQGLSEQYF. The CDR3 DNA reads TGTGCCAGCAGCTTAGCGGCCCAGGGTCTATCCGAGCAGTACTTC.

V usage is TRBV10-3 and J usage is TRBJ2-7; no firm D call. Germline lookup yields CDR1 ENHRY and CDR2 SYGVKD. V lost 10 bases, J lost 1 base, and 8 bases lay in between. This CDR3 comprises 11 residues. The CDR3 DNA reads as TGTGCCACCTGGGGTTCCTACGAGCAGTACTTC. It is translated as CATWGSYEQYF.

This clonotype was counted a few times. This sequence joins TRBV5-5 and TRBJ2-7; weak D call: TRBD2 (5 bases). Germline lookup yields CDR1 SGHKS and CDR2 YYEKEE (reference sequence). This CDR3 comprises 14 residues. V lost 2 bases and J lost 2, with 11 bases in between. CDR3 bases: TGTGCCAGCAGCTTTGGCCGGGGAACCTACGAGCAGTACTTC. It codes for CASSFGRGTYEQYF.

The chain couples TRBV12-3 or TRBV12-4 to TRBJ2-6, with D hard to call. The V end lost 6 bases, the J end lost 13 bases, and 10 bases lay between the germline ends. CDR3 size: 11 residues. The CDR3 nucleotides are TGTGCCAGCAGCCACCTTGGAGTCCTGACTTTC. Amino acid sequence: CASSHLGVLTF.

The CDR3 nucleotides are TGTGCCATCAGTGTAGGCCTCACAGATACGCAGTATTTT. Its translation is CAISVGLTDTQYF. The chain carries TRBV10-3 and TRBJ2-3; D is unclear. CDR1 is ENHRY and CDR2 is SYGVKD in the germline V gene. V lost 4 bases and J lost 2, with 7 bases in between. The CDR3 runs 13 residues.